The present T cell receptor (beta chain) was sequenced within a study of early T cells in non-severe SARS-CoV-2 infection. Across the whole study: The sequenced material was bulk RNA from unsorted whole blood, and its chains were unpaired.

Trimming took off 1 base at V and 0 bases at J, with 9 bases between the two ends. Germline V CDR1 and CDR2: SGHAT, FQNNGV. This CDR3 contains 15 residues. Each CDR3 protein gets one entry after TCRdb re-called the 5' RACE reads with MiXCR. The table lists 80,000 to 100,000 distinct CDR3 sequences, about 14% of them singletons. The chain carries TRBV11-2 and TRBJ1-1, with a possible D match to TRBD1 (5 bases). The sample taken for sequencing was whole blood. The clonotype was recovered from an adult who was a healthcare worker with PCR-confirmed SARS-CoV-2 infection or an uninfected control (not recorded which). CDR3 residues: CASSLGAGMNTEAFF. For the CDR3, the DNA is TGTGCCAGCAGCTTAGGAGCAGGGATGAACACTGAAGCTTTCTTT.